The 21 T cell receptor beta chains in this list originate from one sample, sequenced in a study of CD8 T cells in ankylosing spondylitis. Study-wide findings and caveats: It appeared that ankylosing spondylitis blood was characterized by a TCR beta motif of under ten highly homologous variants.

These TCRs' antigens remain unknown. TCRdb itself ran the 5' RACE reads through MiXCR, one entry per CDR3 protein. The table has 470,000 or so distinct CDR3 sequences, 25% to 30% seen once. Specimen: blood, either unsorted or a sorted T cell fraction (not recorded which). These receptors originate from a male donor with ankylosing spondylitis.

Many counts were recorded for this clonotype. The chain combines TRBV29-1 with TRBJ2-1, with 13 bases that match TRBD2. This CDR3 contains 14 residues. Germline loops: CDR1 SQVTM, CDR2 ANQGSEA. V shed 6 bases, J shed 9 bases, and the junction held 8 bases outside the gene matches. The CDR3 DNA sequence: TGCAGCGTCGGACTAGCGGGAGCACCGGTTGAGCAGTTCTTC. Its translation is CSVGLAGAPVEQFF.

The chain joins TRBV5-6 to TRBJ2-3; unclear D gene. Germline CDR1 and CDR2: SGHDT and YYEEEE. V lost 7 bases to trimming and J lost 2 bases, with 8 bases between them. The CDR3 extends over 12 amino acids. Written as DNA, the CDR3 is TGTGCCAGCGCCGTAAACACAGATACGCAGTATTTT. It encodes CASAVNTDTQYF.

This clonotype was detected a few times. V gene TRBV7-2 combines with J gene TRBJ2-2; 7 bases are a match to TRBD1. CDR1 is SGHTA and CDR2 is FQGNSA in the germline V gene. CDR3 length: 16 residues. With V trimmed by 2 bases and J by 4 bases, 7 bases remained unmatched. The CDR3 bases are TGTGCCAGCAGCTTACCTACAGGGGTAAGCACCGGGGAGCTGTTTTTT. Residues: CASSLPTGVSTGELFF. Complete variable domain (other parts from reference TRBV7-2 and TRBJ2-2): GAGVSQSPSNKVTEKGKDVELRCDPISGHTALYWYRQSLGQGLEFLIYFQGNSAPDKSGLPSDRFSAERTGGSVSTLTIQRTQQEDSAVYLCASSLPTGVSTGELFFGEGSRLTVL.

This clonotype was seen a handful of times. V usage is TRBV7-9 and J usage is TRBJ2-5; 9 nucleotides align to TRBD1. The CDR3 contains 15 residues. Germline lookup yields CDR1 SEHNR and CDR2 FQNEAQ (reference sequence). V lost 5 bases, J lost 3 bases, and 7 bases stayed unmatched. CDR3 bases: TGTGCCAGCAGCCAGGACAGGGGTAAAGAAGAGACCCAGTACTTC. Translated: CASSQDRGKEETQYF. The full variable domain, with the rest looked up from reference TRBV7-9 and TRBJ2-5, is DTGVSQNPRHKITKRGQNVTFRCDPISEHNRLYWYRQTLGQGPEFLTYFQNEAQLEKSRLLSDRFSAERPKGSFSTLEIQRTEQGDSAMYLCASSQDRGKEETQYFGPGTRLLVL.

The chain recombines TRBV5-6 with TRBJ1-1; perhaps TRBD1 as D (6 bases). Per the germline V gene, CDR1 is SGHDT and CDR2 is YYEEEE. V gave up 0 bases and J gave up 11 bases, with 17 bases separating them. The CDR3 length is 14 residues. The CDR3 DNA reads TGTGCCAGCAGCTTGGTACAGGGATCGGGGGCGGCTTTCTTT. Amino acid sequence: CASSLVQGSGAAFF. The entire variable domain, with the rest obtained from reference TRBV5-6 and TRBJ1-1, is as follows: DAGVTQSPTHLIKTRGQQVTLRCSPKSGHDTVSWYQQALGQGPQFIFQYYEEEERQRGNFPDRFSGHQFPNYSSELNVNALLLGDSALYLCASSLVQGSGAAFFGQGTRLTVV.

Details on this clonotype: The germline gene is not matched at one end of the junction; a read error may be the cause. The rearrangement uses TRBV5-1 and TRBJ2-5, with 11 bases identical to TRBD2. Germline V gene lookup returns CDR1 SGHRS and CDR2 YFSETQ. This CDR3 region has 15 residues. CDR3 sequence reads: CASSLAGGPGETQYF. The CDR3, as DNA: TGTGCCAGCAGCTTAGCGGGAGGGCCCGGAGAGACCCAGTACTTC.

V and J are TRBV29-1 and TRBJ2-2; 7 nucleotides align to TRBD1. The germline V gene encodes CDR1 SQVTM and CDR2 ANQGSEA. The ends lost 3 bases at V and 5 bases at J; junction bases unmatched: 6. The length of the CDR3 is 14 residues. The CDR3 reads CSVELQGWTGELFF. DNA of the CDR3: TGCAGCGTTGAGCTACAGGGGTGGACCGGGGAGCTGTTTTTT.

V gene TRBV6-6 combines with J gene TRBJ2-3; D remains unclear. Trimming removed 6 bases at V and 0 bases at J, with 7 bases between. CDR1 MNHNY and CDR2 SVGAGI come from the germline V gene (reference sequence). This CDR3 contains 13 residues. The CDR3 DNA follows: TGTGCCAGCAGGGTCTCTAGCACAGATACGCAGTATTTT. It codes for CASRVSSTDTQYF.

This clonotype has a handful of counts. The CDR3 sequence is CSAQPEAFF. For the CDR3, the DNA is TGCAGCGCCCAGCCTGAAGCTTTCTTT. The chain links TRBV29-1 to TRBJ1-1; no clear D gene. Trimming took off 7 bases at V and 6 bases at J, with 6 bases between the two ends. Germline V gives CDR1 SQVTM, CDR2 ANQGSEA. The CDR3 is made up of 9 amino acids.

As DNA, the CDR3 is TGTGCCAGCAGCCCCCGGGCCGGGACAGGGGGCACTAACACTGAAGCTTTCTTT. This codes for CASSPRAGTGGTNTEAFF. V usage is TRBV7-8 and J usage is TRBJ1-1; 12 bases are shared with TRBD1. Germline trimming cut 5 bases from V and 2 bases from J; bases unmatched to any gene: 12. Germline V gene lookup returns CDR1 SGHVS and CDR2 FQNEAQ. The CDR3 length is 18 residues.

CDR3 nucleotides: TGTGCCAGCAGCTCTCCGGGACTTCCAAAGGCTGGGGCCAACGTCCTGACTTTC. Translating gives CASSSPGLPKAGANVLTF. This chain joins TRBV11-1 and TRBJ2-6; maybe TRBD2 (6 bases). This CDR3 comprises 18 residues. V was cut by 4 bases and J by 2 bases, with 18 bases left in between. Germline CDR1 is SGHAT and CDR2 is FQDESV (reference sequence).

V is TRBV12-3 or TRBV12-4 and J is TRBJ2-3, with TRBD1 as a possible D gene (6 bases). V lost 5 bases and J lost 6, with 18 bases in between. The CDR3 is 15 residues long. The CDR3 nucleotides are TGTGCCAGCAGTACGCCGAGGGGGTCCGTCGATACGCAGTATTTT. It is translated as CASSTPRGSVDTQYF.

The sample holds one count of this clonotype. The genes are TRBV20-1 and TRBJ2-7; D remains ambiguous. The CDR3 sequence is 13 residues long. V was cut by 3 bases and J by 2 bases, with 11 bases left in between. The germline gives CDR1 DFQATT, CDR2 SNEGSKA (reference sequence). In nucleotides, the CDR3 is TGCAGTGCTAGGGGCCGGATAGCCTACGAGCAGTACTTC. It specifies CSARGRIAYEQYF.

V and J are TRBV5-1 and TRBJ2-3; possibly TRBD1 for D (6 bases). The germline gives CDR1 SGHRS, CDR2 YFSETQ. The CDR3 runs to 15 residues. V was clipped by 5 bases and J by 2 bases, with 15 bases between them. Written as DNA, the CDR3 is TGCGCCAGCAGTTACTCAGGGGTCAACACAGATACGCAGTATTTT. It translates to CASSYSGVNTDTQYF.

DNA of the CDR3: TGTGCCAGCAGCTTGGATAGGGGGGGGCACACTGAAGCTTTCTTT. Translation: CASSLDRGGHTEAFF. The chain has TRBV5-4 and TRBJ1-1, with D possibly being TRBD1 (6 bases). The V gene lost 0 bases and the J gene lost 3 bases, with 12 bases spanning the gap. The CDR3 contains 15 residues. Germline lookup yields CDR1 SGHNT and CDR2 YYREEE (reference sequence). The full variable domain, rest sourced from reference TRBV5-4 and TRBJ1-1, is ETGVTQSPTHLIKTRGQQVTLRCSSQSGHNTVSWYQQALGQGPQFIFQYYREEENGRGNFPPRFSGLQFPNYSSELNVNALELDDSALYLCASSLDRGGHTEAFFGQGTRLTVV.

The rearrangement joins TRBV27 to TRBJ1-1; D is ambiguous. This CDR3 spans 14 amino acids. CDR1 is MNHEY, CDR2 SMNVEV, per germline (reference sequence). The V end was cut by 2 bases, the J end by 4 bases, with 11 bases between. The CDR3 loop reads CASSLNRVSTEAFF. In DNA form, the CDR3 reads TGTGCCAGCAGTTTAAATAGGGTAAGCACTGAAGCTTTCTTT.

The chain carries TRBV27 and TRBJ1-4; weak D call: TRBD1 (5 bases). V lost 0 bases to trimming and J lost 6 bases, with 11 bases between them. The germline gives CDR1 MNHEY, CDR2 SMNVEV (reference sequence). This CDR3 region has 15 residues. CDR3 nucleotide sequence: TGTGCCAGCAGTTTATCGTGGGGGGGACATGAAAAACTGTTTTTT. As protein: CASSLSWGGHEKLFF.

This rearrangement joins TRBV20-1 to TRBJ1-6; maybe TRBD1 (5 bases). Trimming shortened V by 0 bases and J by 8 bases, and 5 bases separated the two germline ends. Germline-derived CDR1 and CDR2 are DFQATT and SNEGSKA (reference sequence). This CDR3 has 12 amino acids. DNA for the CDR3: TGCAGTGCTAGAGAAGGGGATTCACCCCTCCACTTT. This gives the protein CSAREGDSPLHF.

The rearrangement joins TRBV20-1 to TRBJ2-5; either TRBD1 or TRBD2 may supply D (6 bases each). Germline V lookup: CDR1 DFQATT, CDR2 SNEGSKA (reference sequence). This CDR3 is 10 amino acids long. Trimming removed 6 bases at V and 7 bases at J, with 9 bases between. Here the CDR3 reads CSAKGGTQYF. The CDR3 DNA follows: TGCAGTGCCAAGGGGGGGACCCAGTACTTC.

This clonotype has just a few counts. This chain links TRBV11-2 with TRBJ2-2; D perhaps matches TRBD2 (7 bases). The CDR3 totals 16 residues. V gave up 7 bases and J gave up 4 bases, with 19 bases separating them. Looked up from germline, CDR1 is SGHAT and CDR2 is FQNNGV. CDR3 region: CASTKRAGAGTGELFF. CDR3 coding DNA: TGTGCCAGCACCAAAAGGGCGGGGGCCGGCACCGGGGAGCTGTTTTTT.

This clonotype was recorded only once. This sequence joins TRBV27 and TRBJ1-4; D may be TRBD1 (5 bases). V was clipped by 2 bases and J by 5 bases, with 15 bases between them. The CDR3 loop spans 16 amino acids. CDR1 is MNHEY and CDR2 is SMNVEV in the germline V gene (reference sequence). CDR3 sequence: CASSLVQVEGNEKLFF. CDR3 nucleotides: TGTGCCAGCAGTTTAGTACAGGTGGAGGGGAATGAAAAACTGTTTTTT. The full variable domain, rest sourced from reference TRBV27 and TRBJ1-4, is EAQVTQNPRYLITVTGKKLTVTCSQNMNHEYMSWYRQDPGLGLRQIYYSMNVEVTDKGDVPEGYKVSRKEKRNFPLILESPSPNQTSLYFCASSLVQVEGNEKLFFGSGTQLSVL.